This is a list of T cell receptor beta chains from one sample in a study of CD8+CD57+ T cells in acquired aplastic anemia. Each CDR3 protein gets one entry after TCRdb re-called the reads with MiXCR. The sample has around 180,000 distinct CDR3 sequences, 60% to 70% seen once. Sequencing input: sorted CD4+, CD8+, or CD8+CD57+ T cells (not recorded which) from PBMCs. Receptor source: a human donor in good health. Both conserved end residues are part of each CDR3. The order of the fields is CDR3 protein, D gene, V gene, clone size. The D gene is left open where the match is weak. Some rows mark clone size as missing; the rest say once, few, many or name a class of expanded clone.

CDR3aa: CASSLTSGSVYNEQFF; d_gene: TRBD2; v_gene: TRBV19; abundance: -
CDR3aa: CSARDPDWIHEQYF; d_gene: -; v_gene: TRBV20-1; abundance: -
CDR3aa: CASSDGDQPQHF; d_gene: -; v_gene: TRBV9; abundance: few
CDR3aa: CASNFHGNGEQYF; d_gene: -; v_gene: TRBV7-9; abundance: -
CDR3aa: CATSDFETQYF; d_gene: -; v_gene: TRBV24-1; abundance: -
CDR3aa: CASSPGQGGGNTIYF; d_gene: TRBD1; v_gene: TRBV5-1; abundance: many
CDR3aa: CASSSDRNTEAFF; d_gene: -; v_gene: TRBV7-2; abundance: few
CDR3aa: CASSQGFHRDYEQYF; d_gene: -; v_gene: TRBV4-1; abundance: -
CDR3aa: CASSSVRAHTGYTF; d_gene: -; v_gene: TRBV7-8; abundance: -
CDR3aa: CASSATQTGARETQYF; d_gene: TRBD1; v_gene: TRBV9; abundance: many
CDR3aa: CATSEGTSGGYNEQFF; d_gene: TRBD2; v_gene: TRBV24-1; abundance: -
CDR3aa: CASSIRRTGGTGELFF; d_gene: TRBD1; v_gene: TRBV19; abundance: few
CDR3aa: CSARTGGGSNTDTQYF; d_gene: TRBD2; v_gene: TRBV20-1; abundance: many
CDR3aa: CASSFKPQGAGTEAFF; d_gene: TRBD1; v_gene: TRBV7-9; abundance: -
CDR3aa: CASSPNPGGWEQFF; d_gene: -; v_gene: TRBV7-9; abundance: many
CDR3aa: CSGAHETQYF; d_gene: -; v_gene: TRBV29-1; abundance: -
CDR3aa: CASSQENRNIQYF; d_gene: -; v_gene: TRBV5-1; abundance: many
CDR3aa: CASREDRNTEAFF; d_gene: -; v_gene: TRBV6-1; abundance: -
CDR3aa: CAIRQTGDEQYF; d_gene: TRBD1; v_gene: TRBV10-3; abundance: few
CDR3aa: CASTQQRTGSNEQYF; d_gene: TRBD1; v_gene: TRBV2; abundance: few
CDR3aa: CASSLGQGSTDTQYF; d_gene: TRBD1; v_gene: TRBV5-1; abundance: -
CDR3aa: CASSLSGGNEQYF; d_gene: TRBD2; v_gene: TRBV7-8; abundance: -
CDR3aa: CASSLLAGGHEQFF; d_gene: TRBD2; v_gene: TRBV7-9; abundance: many
CDR3aa: CASSQVSGRRYEQYF; d_gene: TRBD2; v_gene: TRBV14; abundance: -
CDR3aa: CASSDSDSSEQYF; d_gene: -; v_gene: TRBV6-1; abundance: many
CDR3aa: CATSEIGPVGADTQYF; d_gene: -; v_gene: TRBV24-1; abundance: -
CDR3aa: CASSQDTPTGMNTEAFF; d_gene: -; v_gene: TRBV4-3; abundance: -
CDR3aa: CASSEWDRRQDSPLHF; d_gene: TRBD1; v_gene: TRBV5-8; abundance: few
CDR3aa: CSAIGGGNQETQYF; d_gene: TRBD2; v_gene: TRBV20-1; abundance: -
CDR3aa: CAWSNWKEQETQYF; d_gene: -; v_gene: TRBV30; abundance: -
CDR3aa: CAISESTRDSQGSYEQYF; d_gene: TRBD1; v_gene: TRBV10-3; abundance: -
CDR3aa: CASRTGTGADTQYF; d_gene: TRBD1; v_gene: TRBV5-8; abundance: many
CDR3aa: CASSLGSGRTYEQYF; d_gene: TRBD2; v_gene: TRBV7-2; abundance: -
CDR3aa: CSVVGSGGIEQYF; d_gene: -; v_gene: TRBV29-1; abundance: -
CDR3aa: CAISDTDIGYTF; d_gene: -; v_gene: TRBV10-3; abundance: -
CDR3aa: CASRVLYSNQPQHF; d_gene: -; v_gene: TRBV19; abundance: -
CDR3aa: CASSLSLAGYYEQYF; d_gene: TRBD2; v_gene: TRBV2; abundance: once
CDR3aa: CASTQEGQENYTF; d_gene: TRBD1; v_gene: TRBV3-1; abundance: -
CDR3aa: CSVVRGRTYEQYF; d_gene: -; v_gene: TRBV29-1; abundance: -
CDR3aa: CASKGTGGTEAFF; d_gene: TRBD1; v_gene: TRBV2; abundance: -
CDR3aa: CASSLGTSGRRSYEQYF; d_gene: TRBD2; v_gene: TRBV7-2; abundance: -
CDR3aa: CASSADRGTQYF; d_gene: TRBD1; v_gene: TRBV19; abundance: -
CDR3aa: CSTTSGINEQYF; d_gene: TRBD2; v_gene: TRBV29-1; abundance: once
CDR3aa: CASRGTQGAYNEQFF; d_gene: -; v_gene: TRBV7-9; abundance: -
CDR3aa: CSADDGDRNYEQHF; d_gene: TRBD1; v_gene: TRBV20-1; abundance: -
CDR3aa: CASSYLGGKVYEQYF; d_gene: -; v_gene: TRBV7-3; abundance: -
CDR3aa: CASSLFGGLDEQYF; d_gene: -; v_gene: TRBV7-6; abundance: once
CDR3aa: CASSPIDLNTEAFF; d_gene: -; v_gene: TRBV6-2/TRBV6-3; abundance: many